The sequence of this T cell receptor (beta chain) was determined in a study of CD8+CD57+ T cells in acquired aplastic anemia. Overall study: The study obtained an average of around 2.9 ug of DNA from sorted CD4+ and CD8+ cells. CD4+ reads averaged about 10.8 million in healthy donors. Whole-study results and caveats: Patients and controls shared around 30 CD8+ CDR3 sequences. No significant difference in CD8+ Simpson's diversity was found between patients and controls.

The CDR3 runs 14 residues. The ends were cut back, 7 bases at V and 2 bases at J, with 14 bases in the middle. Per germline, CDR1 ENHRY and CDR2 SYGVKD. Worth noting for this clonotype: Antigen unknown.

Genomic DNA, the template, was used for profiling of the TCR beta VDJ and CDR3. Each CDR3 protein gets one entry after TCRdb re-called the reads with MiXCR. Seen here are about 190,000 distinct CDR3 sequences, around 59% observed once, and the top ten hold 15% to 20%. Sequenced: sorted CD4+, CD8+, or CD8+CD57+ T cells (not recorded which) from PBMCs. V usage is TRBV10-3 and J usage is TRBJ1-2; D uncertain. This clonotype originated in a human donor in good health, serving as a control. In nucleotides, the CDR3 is TGTGCCATCACCCCGCACGACGGCAACTATGGCTACACCTTC. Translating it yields CAITPHDGNYGYTF.